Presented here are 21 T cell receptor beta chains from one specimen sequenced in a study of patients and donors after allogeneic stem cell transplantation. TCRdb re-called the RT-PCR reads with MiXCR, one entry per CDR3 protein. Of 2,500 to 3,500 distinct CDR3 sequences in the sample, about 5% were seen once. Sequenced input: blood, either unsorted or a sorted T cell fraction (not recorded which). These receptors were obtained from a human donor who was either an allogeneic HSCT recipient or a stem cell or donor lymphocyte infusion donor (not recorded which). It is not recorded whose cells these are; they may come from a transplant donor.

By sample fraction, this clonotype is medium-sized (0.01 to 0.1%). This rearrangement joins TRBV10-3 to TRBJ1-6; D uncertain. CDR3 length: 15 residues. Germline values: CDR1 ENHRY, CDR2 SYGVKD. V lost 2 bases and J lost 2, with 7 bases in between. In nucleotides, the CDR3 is TGTGCCATCAGTGAGAGGGAGCCCTATAATTCACCCCTCCACTTT. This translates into CAISEREPYNSPLHF.

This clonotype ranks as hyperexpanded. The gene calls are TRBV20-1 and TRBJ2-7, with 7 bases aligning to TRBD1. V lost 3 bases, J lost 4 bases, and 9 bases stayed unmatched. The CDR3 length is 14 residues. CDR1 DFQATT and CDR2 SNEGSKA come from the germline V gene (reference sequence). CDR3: CSARRGTAIYEQYF. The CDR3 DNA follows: TGCAGTGCTAGGAGGGGGACAGCGATATACGAGCAGTACTTC.

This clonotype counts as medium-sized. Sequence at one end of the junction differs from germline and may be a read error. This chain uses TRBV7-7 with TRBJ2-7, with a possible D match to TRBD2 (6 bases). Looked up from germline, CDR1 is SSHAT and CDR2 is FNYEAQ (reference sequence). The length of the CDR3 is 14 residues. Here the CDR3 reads CASSWDGLSYEQYF. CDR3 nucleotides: TGTGCTAGCAGTTGGGACGGACTATCCTACGAGCAGTACTTC.

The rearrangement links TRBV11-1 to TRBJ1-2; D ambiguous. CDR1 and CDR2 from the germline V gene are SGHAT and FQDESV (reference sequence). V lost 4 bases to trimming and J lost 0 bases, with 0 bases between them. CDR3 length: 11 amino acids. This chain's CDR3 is CASSSNYGYTF. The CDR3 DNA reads TGTGCCAGCAGCTCTAACTATGGCTACACCTTC.

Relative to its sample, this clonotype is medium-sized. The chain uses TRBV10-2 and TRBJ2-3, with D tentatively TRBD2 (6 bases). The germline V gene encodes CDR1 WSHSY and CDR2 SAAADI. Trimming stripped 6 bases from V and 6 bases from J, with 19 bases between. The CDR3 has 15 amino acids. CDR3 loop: CASRNEIAASDTQYF. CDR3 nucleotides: TGCGCCAGCAGAAACGAGATAGCGGCAAGCGATACGCAGTATTTT.

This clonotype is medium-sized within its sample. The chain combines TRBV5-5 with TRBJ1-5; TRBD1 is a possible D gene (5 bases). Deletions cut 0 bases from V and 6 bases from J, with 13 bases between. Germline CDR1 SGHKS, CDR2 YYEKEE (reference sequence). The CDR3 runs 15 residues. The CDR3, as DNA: TGTGCCAGCAGCTTGGGCAGGGAGAGGGCTCAGCCCCAGCATTTT. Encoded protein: CASSLGRERAQPQHF.

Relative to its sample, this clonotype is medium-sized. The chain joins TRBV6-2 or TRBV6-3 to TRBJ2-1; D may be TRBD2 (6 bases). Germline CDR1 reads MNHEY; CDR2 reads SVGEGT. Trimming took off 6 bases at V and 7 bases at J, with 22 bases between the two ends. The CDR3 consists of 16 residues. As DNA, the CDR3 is TGTGCCAGCAGCTACAGCTCGCGGAGGGTGGGAAATGAGCAGTTCTTC. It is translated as CASSYSSRRVGNEQFF.

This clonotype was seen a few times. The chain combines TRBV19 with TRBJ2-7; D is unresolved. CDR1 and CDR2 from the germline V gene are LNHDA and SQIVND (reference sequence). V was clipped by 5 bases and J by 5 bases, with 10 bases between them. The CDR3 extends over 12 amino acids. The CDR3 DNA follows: TGTGCCAGTAGTTTGATGGGGAACGAGCAGTACTTC. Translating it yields CASSLMGNEQYF.

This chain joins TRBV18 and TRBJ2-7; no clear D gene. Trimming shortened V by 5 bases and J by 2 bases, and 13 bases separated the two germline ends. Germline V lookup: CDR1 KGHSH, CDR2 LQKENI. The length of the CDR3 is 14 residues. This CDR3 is CASSRATLAYEQYF. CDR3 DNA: TGTGCCAGCTCAAGGGCGACCTTAGCCTACGAGCAGTACTTC. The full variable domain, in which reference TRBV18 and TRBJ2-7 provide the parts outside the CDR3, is NAGVMQNPRHLVRRRGQEARLRCSPMKGHSHVYWYRQLPEEGLKFMVYLQKENIIDESGMPKERFSAEFPKEGPSILRIQQVVRGDSAAYFCASSRATLAYEQYFGPGTRLTVT.

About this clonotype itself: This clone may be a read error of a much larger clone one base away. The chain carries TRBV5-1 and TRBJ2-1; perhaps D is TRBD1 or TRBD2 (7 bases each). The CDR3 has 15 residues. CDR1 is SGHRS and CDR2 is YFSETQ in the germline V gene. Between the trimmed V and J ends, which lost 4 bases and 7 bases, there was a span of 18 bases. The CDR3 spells CASSVGGTVKNEQFF. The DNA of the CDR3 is TGCGCCAGCAGCGTGGGGGGGACAGTTAAGAATGAGCAGTTCTTC.

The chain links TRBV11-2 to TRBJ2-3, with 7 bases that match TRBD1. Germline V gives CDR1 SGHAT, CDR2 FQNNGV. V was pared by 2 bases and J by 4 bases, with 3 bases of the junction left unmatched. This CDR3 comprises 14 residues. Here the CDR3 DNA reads TGTGCCAGCAGCTTACAAGGGGGCCCAGATACGCAGTATTTT. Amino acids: CASSLQGGPDTQYF.

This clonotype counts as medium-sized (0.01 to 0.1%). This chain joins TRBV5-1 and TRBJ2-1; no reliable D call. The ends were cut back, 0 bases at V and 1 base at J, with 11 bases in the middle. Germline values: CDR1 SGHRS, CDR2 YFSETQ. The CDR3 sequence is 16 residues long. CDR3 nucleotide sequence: TGCGCCAGCAGCTTGGATATTGGCGGTTCCTACAATGAGCAGTTCTTC. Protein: CASSLDIGGSYNEQFF.

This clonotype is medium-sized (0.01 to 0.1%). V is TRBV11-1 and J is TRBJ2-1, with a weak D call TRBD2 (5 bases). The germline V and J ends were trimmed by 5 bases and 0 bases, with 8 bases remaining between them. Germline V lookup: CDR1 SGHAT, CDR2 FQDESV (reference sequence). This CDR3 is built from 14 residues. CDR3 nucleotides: TGTGCCAGCAGCCCTACTAGCTCCTACAATGAGCAGTTCTTC. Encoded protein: CASSPTSSYNEQFF. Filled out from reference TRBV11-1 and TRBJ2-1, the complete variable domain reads EAEVAQSPRYKITEKSQAVAFWCDPISGHATLYWYRQILGQGPELLVQFQDESVVDDSQLPKDRFSAERLKGVDSTLKIQPAELGDSAMYLCASSPTSSYNEQFFGPGTRLTVL.

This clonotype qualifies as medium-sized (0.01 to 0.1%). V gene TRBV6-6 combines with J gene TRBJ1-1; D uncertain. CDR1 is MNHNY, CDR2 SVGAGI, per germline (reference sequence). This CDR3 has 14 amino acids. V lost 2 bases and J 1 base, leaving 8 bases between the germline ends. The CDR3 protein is CASSYIGRNTEAFF. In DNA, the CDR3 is TGTGCCAGCAGTTACATTGGAAGGAACACTGAAGCTTTCTTT.

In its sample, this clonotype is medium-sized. For the CDR3, the DNA is TGCGCCAGCGGGCTGGGACAGTCTTACACTGAAGCTTTCTTT. Amino acids: CASGLGQSYTEAFF. The chain recombines TRBV5-1 with TRBJ1-1; 7 positions agree with TRBD1. Unmatched junction bases numbered 9, after V lost 7 bases and J lost 3 bases. The CDR3 totals 14 residues. CDR1 and CDR2 from the germline V gene are SGHRS and YFSETQ.

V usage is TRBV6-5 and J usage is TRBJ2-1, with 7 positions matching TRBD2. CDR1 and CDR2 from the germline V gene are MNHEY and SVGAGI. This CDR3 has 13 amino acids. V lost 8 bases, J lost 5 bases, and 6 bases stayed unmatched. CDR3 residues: CASRASGNNEQFF. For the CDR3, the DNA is TGTGCCAGCCGGGCTAGCGGAAACAATGAGCAGTTCTTC.

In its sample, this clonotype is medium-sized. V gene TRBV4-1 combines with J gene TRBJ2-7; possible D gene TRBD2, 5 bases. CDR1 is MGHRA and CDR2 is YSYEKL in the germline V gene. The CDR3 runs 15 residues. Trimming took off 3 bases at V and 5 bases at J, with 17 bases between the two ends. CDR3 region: CASSQVGVPSNEQYF. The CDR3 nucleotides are TGCGCCAGCAGCCAGGTGGGAGTACCCTCGAACGAGCAGTACTTC.

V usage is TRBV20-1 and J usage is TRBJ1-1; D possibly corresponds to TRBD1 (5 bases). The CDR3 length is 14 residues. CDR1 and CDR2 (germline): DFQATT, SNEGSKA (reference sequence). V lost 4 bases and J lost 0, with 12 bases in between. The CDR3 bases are TGCAGTGCTAAAGGGGCGGATATGAACACTGAAGCTTTCTTT. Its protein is CSAKGADMNTEAFF.

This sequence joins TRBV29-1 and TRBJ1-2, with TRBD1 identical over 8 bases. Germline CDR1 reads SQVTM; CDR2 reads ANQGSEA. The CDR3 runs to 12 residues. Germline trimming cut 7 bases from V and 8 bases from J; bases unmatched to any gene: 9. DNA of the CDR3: TGCAGCGCTGAGGCCCCAGGGGGCGGCTACACCTTC. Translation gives CSAEAPGGGYTF.

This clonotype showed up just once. CDR3 coding DNA: TGTGCTAGTGGTTTGGTACGATATGAGCAGTTCTTC. It specifies CASGLVRYEQFF. The rearrangement uses TRBV12-5 and TRBJ2-1; D is ambiguous. Germline lookup yields CDR1 LGHNT and CDR2 FRNRAP. This CDR3 region has 12 residues. V was shortened by 0 bases and J by 8 bases, with 5 bases between the two germline ends. Variable domain in full (rest from reference TRBV12-5 and TRBJ2-1): DARVTQTPRHKVTEMGQEVTMRCQPILGHNTVFWYRQTMMQGLELLAYFRNRAPLDDSGMPKDRFSAEMPDATLATLKIQPSEPRDSAVYFCASGLVRYEQFFGPGTRLTVL.

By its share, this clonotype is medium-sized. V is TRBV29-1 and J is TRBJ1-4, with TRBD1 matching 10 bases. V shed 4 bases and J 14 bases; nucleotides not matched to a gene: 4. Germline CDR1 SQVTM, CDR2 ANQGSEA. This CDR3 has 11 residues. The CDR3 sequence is CSVGTGGRLFF. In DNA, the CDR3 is TGCAGCGTTGGGACAGGGGGGCGGCTGTTTTTT.